These T cell receptor beta chains were read from a single sample in a study of T cell responses to AZD1222 COVID-19 vaccine. Measured with immunoSEQ multiplex PCR; TCRdb has only the in-frame clones, and not every one. The table includes some 130,000 clones, approximately 80% detected once. Here the sequenced sample was peripheral blood, taken on day 0 of AZD1222 vaccination. The receptors stem from an adult in good health. Each CDR3 is given with its conserved first and last residue. The D gene is left open where the match is weak. A clone size is listed for some rows: how often the clone was seen (once, few, many), or a class if it is expanded.

V,D,J,size,DNA,CDR3
TRBV28,-,TRBJ1-5,-,TGTGCCAGCAGCCCGGACTGGACCCAGCATTTT,CASSPDWTQHF
TRBV27,-,TRBJ2-7,once,TGTGCCAGCAGTTGGGCCTGGGGAGCCGGGAGCTCCTACGAGCAGTACTTC,CASSWAWGAGSSYEQYF
TRBV5-1,-,TRBJ1-6,-,TGCGCCAGCAGCCCCAAGAGCTCCTATAATTCACCCCTCCACTTT,CASSPKSSYNSPLHF
TRBV19,TRBD1,TRBJ1-5,-,TGTGCCACCGGACAGGGGCGGAATAGCAATCAGCCCCAGCATTTT,CATGQGRNSNQPQHF
TRBV5-6,-,TRBJ1-5,-,TGTGCCAGCAGCAGTAAAGGGAATCAGCCCCAGCATTTT,CASSSKGNQPQHF
TRBV24-1,-,TRBJ1-3,-,TGTGCCACCAGTGATTCGCCGGGCCTTGGTGCTGGAAACACCATATATTTT,CATSDSPGLGAGNTIYF
TRBV18,TRBD1,TRBJ1-1,-,TGTGCCAGCCAGGGACAGGGGAACACTGAAGCTTTCTTT,CASQGQGNTEAFF
TRBV18,-,TRBJ2-7,-,TGTGCCAGCTCACCGGGACCGCAGAGCTCCTACGAGCAGTACTTC,CASSPGPQSSYEQYF
TRBV6-5,TRBD1,TRBJ1-2,-,TGTGCCAGCAGATCTATACCGGGACAGGGATACTACACCTTC,CASRSIPGQGYYTF
TRBV5-1,TRBD1,TRBJ1-4,-,TGCGCCAGCAGCATCAACAGGGGGCCGGGTGAAAAACTGTTTTTT,CASSINRGPGEKLFF
TRBV16,-,TRBJ1-3,-,TGTGCCAGCAGCCCCCGGATAGGGGGAAACACCATATATTTT,CASSPRIGGNTIYF
TRBV3-1/TRBV3-2,-,TRBJ2-7,-,TGTGCCAGCAGCCAACAGGGAATTAAGGGGCACGAGCAGTACTTC,CASSQQGIKGHEQYF
TRBV6-5,-,TRBJ2-1,-,TGTGCCAGCAGGCAGGAGAGGTGGGATAGGCAGTTCTTC,CASRQERWDRQFF
TRBV28,-,TRBJ2-1,-,TGTGCCAGCAGTTCCCCACCCCCCAGGGAGAAAGAGCAGTTCTTC,CASSSPPPREKEQFF
TRBV19,-,TRBJ1-2,-,TGTGCCAGTAGTATCAACACCAAGAACTATGGCTACACCTTC,CASSINTKNYGYTF
TRBV19,-,TRBJ1-5,-,TGTGCCAGTAGTATTGGGCCAGTTCCAAGCAATCAGCCCCAGCATTTT,CASSIGPVPSNQPQHF
TRBV27,-,TRBJ1-6,-,TGTGCCAGCAGTTTAGGGACTACCCGTATTCTCTATAATTCACCCCTCCACTTT,CASSLGTTRILYNSPLHF
TRBV11-1,-,TRBJ1-2,-,TGTGCCAGCAGCCCACGCATCCCGACCAGCTACACCTTC,CASSPRIPTSYTF
TRBV19,-,TRBJ1-5,-,TGTGCCAGTAGATCACAGGGAAATCAGCCCCAGCATTTT,CASRSQGNQPQHF
TRBV5-1,TRBD1,TRBJ1-1,-,TGCGCCAGCAGCCAACGGACAGGAGGTAACACTGAAGCTTTCTTT,CASSQRTGGNTEAFF
TRBV5-5,-,TRBJ2-5,-,TGTGCCAGCAGCCTCTTAGCTGGGGAGACCCAGTACTTC,CASSLLAGETQYF
TRBV19,-,TRBJ1-5,-,TGTGCCAGTAGTATTCGAGAGCTTTATCAGCCCCAGCATTTT,CASSIRELYQPQHF
TRBV5-1,-,TRBJ2-5,-,TGCGCCAGCAGCCCGGAGGGTAGTAACCAAGAGACCCAGTACTTC,CASSPEGSNQETQYF
TRBV6-5,TRBD1,TRBJ1-2,-,TGTGCCAGCGCTAACAGGGGGATCAACTATGGCTACACCTTC,CASANRGINYGYTF
TRBV12-3/TRBV12-4,-,TRBJ1-1,once,TGTGCCAGCAGTTTAGAATCTATAGGAGCTTTCTTT,CASSLESIGAFF
TRBV29-1,-,TRBJ1-2,-,TGCAGCGTTGACGAGACAGGAGCAGACGATCATGGCTACACCTTC,CSVDETGADDHGYTF
TRBV5-1,TRBD1,TRBJ1-6,-,TGCGCCAGCAACGAACAGGGGTCCTATAATTCACCCCTCCACTTT,CASNEQGSYNSPLHF
TRBV18,-,TRBJ2-2,-,TGTGCCAGCTCACCACCTCAGGGCACCGGGGAGCTGTTTTTT,CASSPPQGTGELFF
TRBV2,-,TRBJ1-1,-,TGTGCCAGCAGTAATAAACAGGGCTTTGAAGCTTTCTTT,CASSNKQGFEAFF
TRBV4-1,TRBD1,TRBJ1-1,-,TGCGCCAGCAGCCTTTCGGACAGGGGAGAAACTGAAGCTTTCTTT,CASSLSDRGETEAFF
TRBV6-4,-,TRBJ1-1,once,TGTGCCAGCAGCCAAGGCAAGAACACTGAAGCTTTCTTT,CASSQGKNTEAFF
TRBV10-2,-,TRBJ2-2,-,TGCGCCAGCGGGAGTGGGGAGCTGTTTTTT,CASGSGELFF
TRBV7-8,-,TRBJ2-2,-,TGTGCCAGCAGCTCGCGGATGAAGGATAACACCGGGGAGCTGTTTTTT,CASSSRMKDNTGELFF
TRBV14,-,TRBJ1-1,-,TGTGCCAGCAGCCAACAAGGACATATAGAAGCTTTCTTT,CASSQQGHIEAFF
TRBV18,-,TRBJ1-1,-,TGTGCCAGCTCACCGGCGGGGGGCGCGGACACTGAAGCTTTCTTT,CASSPAGGADTEAFF
TRBV7-9,-,TRBJ1-2,-,TGTGCCAGCAGCTACCCCACACGGGGAGCCGGGGGTGGCTACACCTTC,CASSYPTRGAGGGYTF
TRBV30,-,TRBJ2-2,-,TGTGCCTGGTCTCCTCGACGAAGGGACTTACTGAACACCGGGGAGCTGTTTTTT,CAWSPRRRDLLNTGELFF
TRBV7-9,-,TRBJ1-2,-,TGTGCCAGCACCGGGACCGGGCGAAACTATGGCTACACCTTC,CASTGTGRNYGYTF
TRBV25-1,-,TRBJ1-1,-,TGTGCCAGCAGTGAATCCCTCCGAGGGGTCGAGGCTTTCTTT,CASSESLRGVEAFF
TRBV11-2,TRBD2,TRBJ2-7,-,TGTGCCAGCAGCTTAGATCGGGGTTTAGCGGGCTACGAGCAGTACTTC,CASSLDRGLAGYEQYF
TRBV6-4,TRBD2,TRBJ2-2,-,TGTGCCAGCAGTGACTCCCGGGGGGGGAACACCGGGGAGCTGTTTTTT,CASSDSRGGNTGELFF
TRBV6-5,-,TRBJ1-2,-,TGTGCCAGCAGGGGGGCGGGCTACACCTTC,CASRGAGYTF
TRBV3-1/TRBV3-2,-,TRBJ1-2,-,TGTGCCAGCAGCCAAGATGTACGAGACAGAGGTTTCTTCTATGGCTACACCTTC,CASSQDVRDRGFFYGYTF
TRBV19,-,TRBJ1-6,-,TGTGCCAGTAGCCCCCCTGGGGGGTATTATTCACCCCTCCACTTT,CASSPPGGYYSPLHF
TRBV9,-,TRBJ1-1,-,TGTGCCAGCAGCGTCGGAGCCAGGAGGACCACTGAAGCTTTCTTT,CASSVGARRTTEAFF
TRBV11-2,TRBD2,TRBJ2-1,-,TGTGCCAGCAGGGCTAGCGGGGATAGTTACAATGAGCAGTTCTTC,CASRASGDSYNEQFF
TRBV7-9,-,TRBJ2-3,-,TGTGCCAGCAGGGCGACAGGACGCACAGATACGCAGTATTTT,CASRATGRTDTQYF
TRBV19,TRBD1,TRBJ2-1,-,TGTGCCAGTAGTATAGCTAAACAGGGGAATGAGCAGTTCTTC,CASSIAKQGNEQFF
TRBV5-1,-,TRBJ2-1,-,TGCGCCAGCAGCCTCCCGGAAGGGCGTAATGAGCAGTTCTTC,CASSLPEGRNEQFF
TRBV7-8,-,TRBJ1-2,-,TGTGCCAGCAGCGAACGGACCGGGGGGGGATATGGCTACACCTTC,CASSERTGGGYGYTF
TRBV3-1/TRBV3-2,-,TRBJ1-2,-,TGTGCCAGCAGCCAAGACGGGACAATGCGAGGCTACACCTTC,CASSQDGTMRGYTF
TRBV7-9,-,TRBJ2-1,-,TGTGCCAGCAGCTTAGCTATTCGAGGTAATGAGCAGTTCTTC,CASSLAIRGNEQFF
TRBV7-6,-,TRBJ2-7,few,TGTGCCAGCAGCTTAGGGGGGTCCCAGAAGAACGAGCAGTACTTC,CASSLGGSQKNEQYF
TRBV28,-,TRBJ1-5,-,TGTGCCAGCAGTTTCGGGGGGAATCAGCCCCAGCATTTT,CASSFGGNQPQHF